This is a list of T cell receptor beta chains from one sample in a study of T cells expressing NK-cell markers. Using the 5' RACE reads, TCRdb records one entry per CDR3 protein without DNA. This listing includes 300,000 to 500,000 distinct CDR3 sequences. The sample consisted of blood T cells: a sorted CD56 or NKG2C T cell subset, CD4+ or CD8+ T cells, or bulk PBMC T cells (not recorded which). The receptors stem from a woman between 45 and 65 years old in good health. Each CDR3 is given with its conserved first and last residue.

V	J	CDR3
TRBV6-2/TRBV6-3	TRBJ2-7	CASSYQGTYEQYF
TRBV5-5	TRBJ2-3	CASSLGTGMGLATTDTQYF
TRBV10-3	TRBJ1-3	CAISESRDLLGNTIYF
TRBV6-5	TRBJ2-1	CASRFNNEQFF
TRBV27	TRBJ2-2	CASSFLDRDRSTGELFF
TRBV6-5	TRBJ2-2	CASCRDLRAANTGELFF
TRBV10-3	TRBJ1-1	CAISESRGMEAFF
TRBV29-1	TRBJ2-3	CSVIQGTDTQYF
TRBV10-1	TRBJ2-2	CASSDFGGASFTPNTGELFF
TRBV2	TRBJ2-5	CASSRAVGQETQYF
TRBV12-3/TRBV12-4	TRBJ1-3	CASSPLTYSGNTIYF
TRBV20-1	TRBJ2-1	CSARGLAQNVAYNEQFF
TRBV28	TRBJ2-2	CASSLSRISNTGELFF
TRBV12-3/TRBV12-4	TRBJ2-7	CASSLTGIPYEQYF
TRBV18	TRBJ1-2	CASSPVDGVDYGYTF
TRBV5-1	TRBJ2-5	CASSWSSGSGETQYF
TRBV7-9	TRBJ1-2	CASSSEGQGADGYTF
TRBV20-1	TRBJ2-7	CSARDLQRSDYEQYF
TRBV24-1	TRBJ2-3	CATGVGNTDTQYF
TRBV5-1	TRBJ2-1	CASSLVGRGNEQFF
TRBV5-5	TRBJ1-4	CASSLRGRSTNEKLFF
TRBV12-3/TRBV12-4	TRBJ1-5	CASSNIDSNQPQHF
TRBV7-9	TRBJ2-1	CASRPSGPRVLEQFF
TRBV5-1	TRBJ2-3	CASSPGTDRTDTQYF
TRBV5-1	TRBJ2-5	CASSFPTREVEETQYF
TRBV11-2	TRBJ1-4	CASSRDGRGDEKLFF
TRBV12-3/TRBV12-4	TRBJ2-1	CASSLWQSNEQFF
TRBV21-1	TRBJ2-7	CASTTTGRGPNEQYF
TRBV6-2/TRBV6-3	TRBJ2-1	CASSYLPGLVLNEQFF
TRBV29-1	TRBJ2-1	CSVESRRGEQFF
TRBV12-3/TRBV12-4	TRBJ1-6	CASSFDTLLNSALHF
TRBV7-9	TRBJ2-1	CASSHPIQGAVEQFF
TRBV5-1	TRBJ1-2	CASSRGSGVPIYGYTF
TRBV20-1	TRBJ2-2	CSASMGLLTTGELFF
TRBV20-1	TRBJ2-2	CSARDTGFFTGELFF
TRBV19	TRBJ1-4	CASTRDRGYEKLFF
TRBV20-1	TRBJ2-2	CSAGGTSGGGELFF